The clone carrying this T cell receptor beta chain was observed a few times. The antigen remains undetermined. The germline gives CDR1 ENHRY, CDR2 SYGVKD. J gave up 3 bases and V 2 bases, and 5 bases lay outside the gene matches. The CDR3 has 15 residues. The entry originates in a study of post-analysis software for immune sequencing data. Study-wide results and limits: Among a handful of TRBV segments more frequent in patients than controls were TRBV5-6, TRBV5-1 and TRBV20-1.

Every TCR beta cDNA library bore unique molecular identifiers. MiXCR was run by TCRdb on the PCR reads, yielding one entry per CDR3 protein. Seen here are about 760,000 distinct CDR3 sequences, 30% observed once, and the top ten hold around 0.56%. The sequenced sample consisted of blood. The source is a girl aged 10 to 17 with multiple sclerosis. This chain joins TRBV10-3 and TRBJ2-5; 8 nucleotides match TRBD1. The CDR3, as DNA: TGTGCCATCAGTGAGCCGGGACAGGCGAAAGAGACCCAGTACTTC. Amino acids: CAISEPGQAKETQYF.